This TCR beta chain comes out of a study of T cell changes during pregnancy in multiple sclerosis. V lost 0 bases to trimming and J lost 9 bases; unmatched junction nucleotides: 11. Germline V CDR1 and CDR2: SEHNR, FQNEAQ (reference sequence). The CDR3 spans 16 residues. Produced via immunoSEQ multiplex PCR; TCRdb's table is partial and in-frame only. The sample includes more than 70,000 clones, roughly 89% of them seen just once. Sample: peripheral blood, taken after pregnancy. The TCR comes from a female donor in good health, enrolled as a control in a pregnancy study. This chain links TRBV7-9 with TRBJ2-1; 7 bases map to TRBD2. The CDR3 spells CASSLAEAGVRGEQFF. The CDR3 nucleotides read TGTGCCAGCAGCTTAGCGGAGGCGGGGGTGAGGGGTGAGCAGTTCTTC.